This TCR beta chain is from a study of regulatory T cells in long-lasting Graves disease (dated by TCRdb to the early 2020s). Broadly, across the study: Persistent Graves' disease was defined as persistently positive TSH receptor autoantibodies together with antithyroid drug treatment for over 5 years. The study was conducted in China and was registered as a clinical trial. Peripheral blood TCR sequencing and RNA sequencing compared persistent Graves' disease patients with newly diagnosed Graves' disease patients. In the clinical cohort, patients with persistent Graves' disease had used antithyroid drugs for an average of around ten years. TCR sequencing covered about 13 persistent and 20 or so newly diagnosed Graves' disease patients, some 35 samples in total. General findings and caveats noted by the study authors: Preferential use of TRBV28, TRBJ1-2 and TRBJ2-5 was observed in persistent disease, whereas TRBV20-1 and TRBJ2-1 were favored in newly diagnosed disease. Patients with persistent disease shared more public clonotypes (over 2,500) than newly diagnosed patients did (approximately 1,000). The study examined only peripheral blood because the primary lesion, thyroid tissue, could not be accessed. Compared with newly diagnosed patients, patients with persistent Graves' disease had lower TCR Shannon entropy and fewer highly expanded clones, which suggests clonal expansion. The small sample size was acknowledged by the authors as a limitation that may reduce accuracy. Only the TCR beta chain was sequenced and analyzed.

From cysteine to phenylalanine, the CDR3 is 13 amino acids long. Only the CDR3 DNA stays, 39 bases, in frame from base 1. V is pared back by 0 bases and J by 3 bases, with 2 bases lying between the germline termini. The germline V gene (reference sequence) specifies LNHDA as CDR1 and SQIVND as CDR2. The time point label of this sample denotes: persistent/refractory GD, antithyroid drugs over 5 years with positive TRAb. For both TCR sequencing and RNA sequencing, RNA was extracted from PBMCs using TRIzol. The diagnosis of Graves' disease was made according to American Thyroid Association guidelines. Patients were recruited from an endocrinology department in Xi'an, China. Each patient gave around 9.2 milliliters of peripheral blood, collected in an EDTA anticoagulant tube. Ficoll Paque Plus density gradient separation was used to isolate PBMCs, and no further T cell sorting was done. An Agilent 2100 Bioanalyzer and agarose gel were used to check RNA quality, and a NanoDrop 2000 was used to measure RNA concentration.

In the case of this clonotype: Its antigen remains undetermined. No quality values exist for individual bases; no much larger clone is one base distant.

The library was obtained by multiplex PCR. Sequencing was carried out with an Illumina HiSeq 4000. iRepertoire HTBI primers and Arm-PCR amplification of CDR3 regions were used to construct TCR beta libraries. Gel purification was performed on PCR products prior to sequencing. The source study handled its data this way. Gene usage analysis of CDR3 amino acid clonotypes relied on the roughly 64 TRBV and about 13 TRBJ segments identified across samples. Filtered high-quality paired reads were merged into contigs using COPE and FqMerger. BLAST was used to align contigs to the IMGT TRBV, TRBD and TRBJ reference genes, and CDR3 was defined following IMGT. Highly expanded clones were defined as clonotypes with a frequency above 0.1%. Repertoire diversity was measured by Shannon entropy, and V-J evenness by the Gini coefficient. Public clonotypes were defined as clonotypes shared by more than one individual. TCRdb reprocessing: public reads trimmed at Q25 with fastp, clones called with MiXCR, in-frame beta chains kept. Every entry covers one CDR3 protein and lists the most common genes and DNA from its rows. TCRdb's processing, not the authors' own work, is the source of the V and J calls. The sample contains about 290,000 distinct CDR3 sequences, roughly a fifth of them found a single time. 45% to 70% of the sample goes to the ten largest clones.

The chain is assembled from TRBV19 and TRBJ2-2; the D gene is unclear. The source is a female donor with Graves disease. The material was peripheral blood mononuclear cells (PBMCs), obtained when the disease was refractory, from a patient treated with antithyroid drugs. The encoded CDR3 is CASSIEYTGELFF. The nucleotides read TGTGCCAGTAGTATAGAGTACACCGGGGAGCTGTTTTTT.